A few counts support the clone carrying this TCR beta chain. As yet, its antigen is unknown. Individuals with alopecia areata gave both lesional scalp punch biopsies and peripheral blood for collection. Sequencing relied on a cDNA template that was reverse transcribed from extracted RNA. Profiled with immunoSEQ multiplex PCR; TCRdb holds only in-frame clones, not every one. The table includes 100,000 to 150,000 clones, approximately 49% detected once. The CDR3 runs to 13 residues. Trimming removed 3 bases from V and 8 bases from J, with 14 bases in between. Germline V gives CDR1 SGDLS, CDR2 YYNGEE. This sample is part of a study of CD8+ T cells in alopecia areata. Overall study context: The drug, oral tofacitinib, was given to treated patients at 5 to 10 mg twice daily. Study-level points and caveats: The study found higher clonality in lesional than normal scalp, especially in alopecia totalis/universalis. Possibly as an HLA-related effect, TCR sharing across patients appeared less clear than in mice.

The TCR originated in a human donor with alopecia areata. V and J are TRBV9 and TRBJ1-1, with D uncertain. The sequences come from CD8+ T cells sorted from blood, collected at week 0. The CDR3 region has the DNA TGTGCCAGCAGCGCAGCCGTGGAGGGCGAAGCTTTCTTT. As protein: CASSAAVEGEAFF.